The 13 T cell receptor beta chains reported below all come from one sample, sequenced in a study of vaccination effects on CD4 cells after COVID-19. Sequenced by immunoSEQ multiplex PCR; TCRdb stores in-frame clones only, minus some. The sample has around 53,000 clones; 65% to 75% are singletons. The culture ran for less than 12 days, and then CD4+ T cells were isolated. This person caught SARS-CoV-2 sometime from March to December 2020, and PCR testing confirmed the infection. Participants got two doses of BNT162b2 or mRNA-1273 vaccine. These receptors' targets are unknown. The sequenced sample was CD4+ T cells from PBMCs cultured without peptide, obtained after COVID-19 vaccination. The receptors were gathered from a human donor who had a prior SARS-CoV-2 infection.

This clone was seen only once. J is TRBJ2-2 and V is TRBV28; D gene ambiguous. The V end lost 3 bases, the J end lost 1 base, and 12 bases lay between the germline ends. Germline V gene sequence: CDR1 MDHEN, CDR2 SYDVKM. The CDR3 length is 16 residues. The CDR3 DNA reads TGTGCCAGCAGTTTTCAGCAGGATGGGAACACCGGGGAGCTGTTTTTT. Protein sequence: CASSFQQDGNTGELFF. The full variable domain, with the rest looked up from reference TRBV28 and TRBJ2-2, is DVKVTQSSRYLVKRTGEKVFLECVQDMDHENMFWYRQDPGLGLRLIYFSYDVKMKEKGDIPEGYSVSREKKERFSLILESASTNQTSMYLCASSFQQDGNTGELFFGEGSRLTVL.

V and J are TRBV6-5 and TRBJ2-3, with 10 bases identical to TRBD1. The junction had 4 bases not matched to a gene; V was cut back by 5 bases and J by 2 bases. The germline V gene has CDR1 MNHEY and CDR2 SVGAGI. This CDR3 contains 15 residues. The DNA for the CDR3 is TGTGCCAGCAGTCCCGGGACAGGGGACACAGATACGCAGTATTTT. Its translation: CASSPGTGDTDTQYF.

The gene calls are TRBV9 and TRBJ2-3; the match to TRBD2 covers 8 bases. The CDR3 has 17 amino acids. Losses at the gene ends were 0 bases for V and 5 bases for J; bases not matched to a gene: 11. From germline, CDR1 is SGDLS and CDR2 YYNGEE. CDR3 coding DNA: TGTGCCAGCAGCGTAGTTGGGGCGGGGGGCTTTAGAGATACGCAGTATTTT. It translates to CASSVVGAGGFRDTQYF.

The chain combines TRBV5-1 with TRBJ2-5; D gene uncertain. The CDR3 spans 14 residues. V was clipped by 1 base and J by 1 base, with 8 bases between them. In germline, CDR1 is SGHRS, CDR2 YFSETQ. CDR3 sequence (DNA): TGCGCCAGCAGCTTGTTATCTTTCCAAGAGACCCAGTACTTC. It translates to CASSLLSFQETQYF.

This clone came up once. The chain carries TRBV5-5 and TRBJ2-5, with D unresolved. The CDR3 consists of 12 residues. Germline CDR1 and CDR2: SGHKS and YYEKEE (reference sequence). V gave up 1 base and J gave up 4 bases, with 5 bases separating them. CDR3: CASSLNIETQYF. In DNA form, the CDR3 reads TGTGCCAGCAGCTTGAACATAGAGACCCAGTACTTC.

This chain connects TRBV7-2 to TRBJ1-1; 7 bases align to TRBD1. The V segment lost 3 bases and the J segment 6 bases; nucleotides outside the gene matches: 7. The germline CDR1 and CDR2 sequences are SGHTA and FQGNSA. The CDR3 extends over 14 amino acids. CDR3: CASSFEGAFSEAFF. For the CDR3, the DNA is TGTGCCAGCAGCTTCGAGGGGGCGTTCTCTGAAGCTTTCTTT.

The chain employs TRBV5-1 and TRBJ2-1; 10 bases agree with TRBD2. V gave up 2 bases and J gave up 4 bases; unmatched junction bases: 6. The CDR3 consists of 16 residues. The germline V gene has CDR1 SGHRS and CDR2 YFSETQ. The CDR3 DNA reads TGCGCCAGCAGCTTTCTCCCTAGCGGGGGATACAATGAGCAGTTCTTC. The encoded protein is CASSFLPSGGYNEQFF.

The rearrangement uses TRBV7-2 and TRBJ2-7; 10 bases align to TRBD2. The CDR3 spans 15 residues. V was pared by 5 bases and J by 4 bases, with 8 bases of the junction left unmatched. Germline values: CDR1 SGHTA, CDR2 FQGNSA. The CDR3 loop reads CASSLSGRALYEQYF. CDR3 nucleotide sequence: TGTGCCAGCAGCCTAAGCGGGAGGGCCCTTTACGAGCAGTACTTC.

The J gene is TRBJ2-5, the V gene TRBV5-6, with D perhaps being TRBD1 or TRBD2 (5 bases each). The germline V gene encodes CDR1 SGHDT and CDR2 YYEEEE. The CDR3 loop spans 14 amino acids. The germline V and J ends were trimmed by 0 bases and 4 bases, with 10 bases remaining between them. CDR3 amino acids: CASSLASGGETQYF. CDR3 DNA: TGTGCCAGCAGCTTGGCGTCTGGGGGAGAGACCCAGTACTTC. The full variable domain, completed using reference TRBV5-6 and TRBJ2-5, is DAGVTQSPTHLIKTRGQQVTLRCSPKSGHDTVSWYQQALGQGPQFIFQYYEEEERQRGNFPDRFSGHQFPNYSSELNVNALLLGDSALYLCASSLASGGETQYFGPGTRLLVL.

J is TRBJ1-6 and V is TRBV9; the D gene is possibly TRBD1 (5 bases). CDR1 and CDR2 (germline): SGDLS, YYNGEE. V gave up 3 bases and J gave up 8 bases, with 15 bases separating them. This CDR3 comprises 15 residues. For the CDR3, the DNA is TGTGCCAGCAGCGCCACCCAGGGCATGTATTCACCCCTCCACTTT. Amino acids: CASSATQGMYSPLHF.

Only a few counts were recorded for this clone. The gene calls are TRBV2 and TRBJ1-6; 7 positions match TRBD1. The CDR3 contains 12 residues. Trimming at V came to 5 bases and at J to 11 bases, leaving 3 bases not matched to a gene. Germline values: CDR1 SNHLY, CDR2 FYNNEI. The CDR3: CASSTGVTPLHF. For the CDR3, the DNA is TGTGCCAGCAGTACAGGGGTAACACCCCTCCACTTT. Combining the CDR3 with reference TRBV2 and TRBJ1-6 gives the whole variable domain EPEVTQTPSHQVTQMGQEVILRCVPISNHLYFYWYRQILGQKVEFLVSFYNNEISEKSEIFDDQFSVERPDGSNFTLKIRSTKLEDSAMYFCASSTGVTPLHFGNGTRLTVT.

The V call is TRBV5-1, the J call TRBJ1-5; D unresolved. The V gene's germline CDR1 is SGHRS and CDR2 YFSETQ. V lost 3 bases and J 0 bases, leaving 10 bases between the germline ends. The CDR3 covers 15 residues. The CDR3 reads CASSSGKHSNQPQHF. Written as DNA, the CDR3 is TGCGCCAGCAGCTCGGGGAAACATAGCAATCAGCCCCAGCATTTT.

The count of this clone is one. The chain links TRBV6-4 to TRBJ2-2; tentative D call: TRBD1 (5 bases). This CDR3 contains 15 residues. V was clipped by 4 bases and J by 1 base, with 10 bases between them. Germline values: CDR1 MRHNA, CDR2 SNTAGT. Written as DNA, the CDR3 is TGTGCCAGCAGTGCCTACGACAGGAACACCGGGGAGCTGTTTTTT. It specifies CASSAYDRNTGELFF.